This T cell receptor beta chain emerged from a study of blood T cells in healthy people across ages. Overall study results and limits: The recorded TCR beta diversity per million T cells decreased in a roughly linear manner with age.

Through a sample-barcoded 5' primer and a J-beta primer mix, a second PCR was run for roughly 6 to 11 cycles. TCRdb reprocessed the 5' RACE reads via MiXCR and lists one record per CDR3 protein. The sample shows under 2 million distinct CDR3 sequences, about 35% of them seen only once. CDR1 and CDR2 from the germline V gene are MNHEY and SMNVEV (reference sequence). V was clipped by 7 bases and J by 4 bases, with 8 bases between them. The CDR3 has 12 amino acids. This clonotype was found a few times. What it binds is not known. The rearrangement uses TRBV27 and TRBJ1-5; no clear D gene. The TCR originated in a woman in her thirties in good health. The sample consisted of blood. CDR3 in DNA: TGTGCCAGCAAAATAGGAAATCAGCCCCAGCATTTT. Amino acids: CASKIGNQPQHF.